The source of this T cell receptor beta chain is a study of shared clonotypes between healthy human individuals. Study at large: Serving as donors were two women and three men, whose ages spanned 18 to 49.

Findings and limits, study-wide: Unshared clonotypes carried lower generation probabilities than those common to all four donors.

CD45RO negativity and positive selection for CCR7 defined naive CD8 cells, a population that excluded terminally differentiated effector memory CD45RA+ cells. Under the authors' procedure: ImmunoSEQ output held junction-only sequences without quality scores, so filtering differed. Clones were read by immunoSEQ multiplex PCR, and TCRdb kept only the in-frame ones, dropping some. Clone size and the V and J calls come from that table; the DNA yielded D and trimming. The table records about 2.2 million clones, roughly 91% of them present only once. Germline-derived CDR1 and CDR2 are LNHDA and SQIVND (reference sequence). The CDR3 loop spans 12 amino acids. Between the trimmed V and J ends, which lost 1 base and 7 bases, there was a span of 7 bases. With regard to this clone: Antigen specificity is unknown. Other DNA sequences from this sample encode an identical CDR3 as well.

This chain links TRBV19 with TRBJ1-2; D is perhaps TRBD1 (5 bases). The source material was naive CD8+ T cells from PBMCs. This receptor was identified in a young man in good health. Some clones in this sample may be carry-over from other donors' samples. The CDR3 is CASSIGGSGYTF. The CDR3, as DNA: TGTGCCAGTAGTATAGGGGGCAGTGGCTACACCTTC.